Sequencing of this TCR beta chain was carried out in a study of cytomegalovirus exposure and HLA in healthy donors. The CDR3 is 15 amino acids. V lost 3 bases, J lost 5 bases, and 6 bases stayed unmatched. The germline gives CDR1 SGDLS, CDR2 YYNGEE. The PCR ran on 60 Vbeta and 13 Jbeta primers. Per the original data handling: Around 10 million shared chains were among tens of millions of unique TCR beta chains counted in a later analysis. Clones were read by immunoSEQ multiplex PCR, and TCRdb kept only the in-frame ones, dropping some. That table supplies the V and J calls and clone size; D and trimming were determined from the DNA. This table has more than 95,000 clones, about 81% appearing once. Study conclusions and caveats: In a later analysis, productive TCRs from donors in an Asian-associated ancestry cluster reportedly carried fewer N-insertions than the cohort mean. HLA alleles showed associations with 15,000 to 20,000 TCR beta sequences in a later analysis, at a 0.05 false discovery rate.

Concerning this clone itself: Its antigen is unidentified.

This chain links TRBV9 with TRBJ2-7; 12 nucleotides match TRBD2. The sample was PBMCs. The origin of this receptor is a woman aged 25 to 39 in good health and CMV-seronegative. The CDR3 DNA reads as TGTGCCAGCAGCGCTAGCGGGGGGGCCGGCGACGAGCAGTACTTC. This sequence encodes CASSASGGAGDEQYF. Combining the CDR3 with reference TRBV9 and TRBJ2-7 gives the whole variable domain DSGVTQTPKHLITATGQRVTLRCSPRSGDLSVYWYQQSLDQGLQFLIQYYNGEERAKGNILERFSAQQFPDLHSELNLSSLELGDSALYFCASSASGGAGDEQYFGPGTRLTVT.